This passage covers 29 T cell receptor beta chains from one sample sequenced in a study of monozygotic twins with inflammatory bowel disease. TCRdb reprocessed the 5' RACE reads and reports one entry per CDR3 protein, with no DNA. This sample's table has 170,000 or so distinct CDR3 sequences. The material sequenced was blood. Every receptor here comes from a human donor with ulcerative colitis or Crohn's disease, or a healthy co-twin of an affected twin (not recorded which).

This chain joins TRBV5-1 and TRBJ2-2; the D call of TRBD1 rests on TCRdb alone, since no DNA is present to check it. Germline CDR1 and CDR2: SGHRS and YFSETQ. CDR3 length: 16 residues. The CDR3 region is CASSPRGDGDTGELFF.

This chain links TRBV24-1 with TRBJ2-3; TCRdb returns TRBD1, unconfirmable since there is no DNA. From germline, CDR1 is KGHDR and CDR2 SFDVKD. The CDR3 extends over 14 amino acids. The chain's CDR3 is CATSGGSGTDTQYF.

The chain joins TRBV7-2 to TRBJ1-5; TCRdb's D call of TRBD1 is untestable without DNA. The CDR3 spans 17 residues. CDR1 SGHTA and CDR2 FQGNSA come from the germline V gene. CDR3 sequence: CASSAPEEFLGNQPQHF. The variable domain in full, with the rest retrieved from reference TRBV7-2 and TRBJ1-5, is GAGVSQSPSNKVTEKGKDVELRCDPISGHTALYWYRQSLGQGLEFLIYFQGNSAPDKSGLPSDRFSAERTGGSVSTLTIQRTQQEDSAVYLCASSAPEEFLGNQPQHFGDGTRLSIL.

This clonotype is called medium-sized based on its frequency. The genes are TRBV6-5 and TRBJ2-2. The CDR3 runs 13 residues. CDR1 is MNHEY, CDR2 SVGAGI, per germline. CDR3 protein: CASTAFGTGELFF.

V usage is TRBV19 and J usage is TRBJ2-7; no DNA is available, so the TRBD2 call from TCRdb remains unchecked. Germline assignment: CDR1 LNHDA and CDR2 SQIVND (reference sequence). The CDR3 is made up of 13 amino acids. CDR3 residues: CASSIRLGVEQYF. The entire variable domain, with the rest obtained from reference TRBV19 and TRBJ2-7, is as follows: DGGITQSPKYLFRKEGQNVTLSCEQNLNHDAMYWYRQDPGQGLRLIYYSQIVNDFQKGDIAEGYSVSREKKESFPLTVTSAQKNPTAFYLCASSIRLGVEQYFGPGTRLTVT.

V usage is TRBV7-2 and J usage is TRBJ2-3; TCRdb gives TRBD1 as the D gene, but with no DNA this cannot be confirmed. The CDR3 consists of 17 residues. Germline V gene data show CDR1 as SGHTA and CDR2 as FQGNSA. CDR3 sequence reads: CASSLEGRGWSTDTQYF. Filled out from reference TRBV7-2 and TRBJ2-3, the complete variable domain reads GAGVSQSPSNKVTEKGKDVELRCDPISGHTALYWYRQSLGQGLEFLIYFQGNSAPDKSGLPSDRFSAERTGGSVSTLTIQRTQQEDSAVYLCASSLEGRGWSTDTQYFGPGTRLTVL.

The chain employs TRBV5-1 and TRBJ2-1; TCRdb's assignment of TRBD1 cannot be checked, as there is no DNA. Germline V lookup: CDR1 SGHRS, CDR2 YFSETQ. The CDR3 runs 13 residues. The CDR3 here is CASSTEQGWAQFF.

The V call is TRBV18, the J call TRBJ1-1. Germline assignment: CDR1 KGHSH and CDR2 LQKENI. The length of the CDR3 is 14 residues. This CDR3 reads CASSPNAVNTEAFF.

V and J are TRBV3-1 and TRBJ2-3; no DNA is available, so the TRBD2 call from TCRdb remains unchecked. CDR3 size: 13 residues. Per germline, CDR1 LGHDT and CDR2 YNNKEL (reference sequence). CDR3: CASSNLQEGTQYF.

The J gene is TRBJ2-5, the V gene TRBV27; there is no DNA to check the TCRdb D call of TRBD1. Germline V lookup: CDR1 MNHEY, CDR2 SMNVEV (reference sequence). This CDR3 has 15 amino acids. CDR3 sequence reads: CTSSLARDSQETQYF.

The chain uses TRBV27 and TRBJ2-3; TCRdb designates TRBD1, a call that cannot be tested without DNA. The CDR3 is made up of 16 amino acids. From germline, CDR1 is MNHEY and CDR2 SMNVEV (reference sequence). The CDR3 region is CASSLSAIPGTDTQYF.

This chain's CDR3 is CASSGQGFAGELFF. V usage is TRBV10-1 and J usage is TRBJ2-2; TCRdb proposes TRBD1, but this gene call is untestable without DNA. This CDR3 has 14 residues. CDR1 WNHNN and CDR2 SYGVQD come from the germline V gene (reference sequence).

The rearrangement links TRBV7-2 to TRBJ2-1; TCRdb outputs TRBD2, but without DNA this stays unchecked. In germline, CDR1 is SGHTA, CDR2 FQGNSA. This CDR3 has 14 residues. The CDR3 protein is CASSLGGGAKEQFF. The variable domain in full, with the rest retrieved from reference TRBV7-2 and TRBJ2-1, is GAGVSQSPSNKVTEKGKDVELRCDPISGHTALYWYRQSLGQGLEFLIYFQGNSAPDKSGLPSDRFSAERTGGSVSTLTIQRTQQEDSAVYLCASSLGGGAKEQFFGPGTRLTVL.

The CDR3: CASSLRAGGLEKLFF. The chain couples TRBV7-2 to TRBJ1-4; TCRdb lists TRBD1, though no DNA is available to test this call. The germline V gene has CDR1 SGHTA and CDR2 FQGNSA. The CDR3 contains 15 residues.

The rearrangement uses TRBV3-1 and TRBJ2-1; TCRdb reports TRBD1, a call that lacks DNA to check it against. Germline values: CDR1 LGHDT, CDR2 YNNKEL (reference sequence). The CDR3 spans 16 residues. CDR3: CASSQFLIGSRNEQFF.

This chain connects TRBV3-1 to TRBJ2-1; no DNA is available, so the TRBD2 call from TCRdb remains unchecked. Germline CDR1 LGHDT, CDR2 YNNKEL (reference sequence). The CDR3 runs 20 residues. CDR3: CASSRASGFFHPSSYNEQFF.

This chain uses TRBV5-1 with TRBJ2-1; the D call from TCRdb, TRBD2, cannot be confirmed without DNA. Germline V gene lookup returns CDR1 SGHRS and CDR2 YFSETQ. The length of the CDR3 is 14 residues. The chain's CDR3 is CASRPGLQFGEQFF.

The chain employs TRBV5-1 and TRBJ1-2; TCRdb's D call of TRBD1 is untestable without DNA. The CDR3 consists of 17 residues. Germline V lookup: CDR1 SGHRS, CDR2 YFSETQ. CDR3 in amino acids: CASSLEGQLKLIYGYTF.

V usage is TRBV5-5 and J usage is TRBJ2-3; TCRdb designates TRBD2, a call that cannot be tested without DNA. The germline V gene has CDR1 SGHKS and CDR2 YYEKEE (reference sequence). The length of the CDR3 is 16 residues. CDR3 in amino acids: CASSFLAGVFRDTQYF.

The rearrangement links TRBV5-6 to TRBJ1-5. The CDR3 spans 14 residues. Germline CDR1 and CDR2: SGHDT and YYEEEE. CDR3 sequence reads: CASSLGVDNQPQHF.

CDR3 in amino acids: CSAYTGYEQYF. V gene TRBV20-1 combines with J gene TRBJ2-7; no DNA is available, so the TRBD1 call from TCRdb remains unchecked. The CDR3 extends over 11 amino acids. CDR1 DFQATT and CDR2 SNEGSKA come from the germline V gene (reference sequence).

The chain uses TRBV20-1 and TRBJ1-1; the TCRdb D gene call, TRBD1, has no DNA to confirm it. The length of the CDR3 is 14 residues. CDR1 is DFQATT, CDR2 SNEGSKA, per germline (reference sequence). CDR3 protein: CSADSGVFNTEAFF.

The gene calls are TRBV5-1 and TRBJ2-3; no DNA is available, so the TRBD1 call from TCRdb remains unchecked. In germline, CDR1 is SGHRS, CDR2 YFSETQ. This CDR3 spans 16 amino acids. The CDR3 region is CASSLPGQPNTDTQYF. The full variable domain, with the rest looked up from reference TRBV5-1 and TRBJ2-3, is KAGVTQTPRYLIKTRGQQVTLSCSPISGHRSVSWYQQTPGQGLQFLFEYFSETQRNKGNFPGRFSGRQFSNSRSEMNVSTLELGDSALYLCASSLPGQPNTDTQYFGPGTRLTVL.

The V gene is TRBV28, the J gene TRBJ2-1; TCRdb indicates TRBD2, and absent DNA this call remains unverified. Germline V lookup: CDR1 MDHEN, CDR2 SYDVKM. The CDR3 is made up of 18 amino acids. The CDR3 loop reads CAVSRGPGASGILNEQFF.

The chain joins TRBV12-3 or TRBV12-4 to TRBJ1-1; the D call of TRBD1 rests on TCRdb alone, since no DNA is present to check it. The CDR3 has 15 amino acids. This chain's CDR3 is CASSKLGTGGTEAFF.

The chain is built from TRBV11-2 and TRBJ2-1; TCRdb gives TRBD1 as the D gene, but with no DNA this cannot be confirmed. The CDR3 length is 14 residues. The V gene's germline CDR1 is SGHAT and CDR2 FQNNGV. CDR3 residues: CASSETGTYNEQFF.

The chain is built from TRBV14 and TRBJ2-7; TCRdb indicates TRBD1, and absent DNA this call remains unverified. CDR1 SGHDN and CDR2 FVKESK come from the germline V gene. The CDR3 runs to 14 residues. CDR3 sequence: CASSQGGTGLEQYF.

V is TRBV4-1 and J is TRBJ2-1; TCRdb lists TRBD2, though no DNA is available to test this call. This CDR3 is built from 17 residues. Per germline, CDR1 MGHRA and CDR2 YSYEKL. The CDR3 reads CASSHRLAGGYYNEQFF.

The chain uses TRBV5-5 and TRBJ1-3. Looked up from germline, CDR1 is SGHKS and CDR2 is YYEKEE (reference sequence). This CDR3 is 15 amino acids long. The CDR3: CASSLKWTAGNTIYF.